Presented here are 10 T cell receptor beta chains from one specimen sequenced in a study of Graves' ophthalmopathy and Graves' hyperthyroidism. RNA transcripts provided the template for amplifying TCR beta CDR3 regions. HTBI primers primed a first-round RT-PCR, and a second-round multiplex PCR followed. TCRdb reprocessed the multiplex PCR reads via MiXCR and lists one record per CDR3 protein. The sample contains about 740,000 distinct CDR3 sequences, roughly two fifths of which appear only once. The sequenced material came from peripheral blood. Receptor source: an adult man with Graves' ophthalmopathy.

This sequence joins TRBV25-1 and TRBJ2-5; the D call may be TRBD1 or TRBD2 (5 bases each). Germline V gene lookup returns CDR1 MGHDK and CDR2 SYGVNS. This CDR3 comprises 14 residues. V lost 8 bases, J lost 3 bases, and 16 bases lay in between. For the CDR3, the DNA is TGTGCCAGCCCGCCCGGGACGGGGAAAGAGACCCAGTACTTC. Protein: CASPPGTGKETQYF.

V is TRBV6-1 and J is TRBJ1-1; unclear D gene. The V end lost 7 bases, the J end lost 0 bases, and 6 bases lay between the germline ends. CDR1 and CDR2 (germline): MNHNS, SASEGT. This CDR3 spans 12 amino acids. The DNA of the CDR3 is TGTGCCAGCAAATTTTTGAACACTGAAGCTTTCTTT. Translated, it gives CASKFLNTEAFF.

This clonotype appeared a single time. One base away lies a much larger clone, so this may be a sequencing read error. The conserved final phenylalanine or tryptophan is absent from the CDR3, which likely points to a read error. This chain uses TRBV11-2 with TRBJ1-1; D is undetermined. Between the trimmed V and J ends, which lost 1 base and 8 bases, there was a span of 14 bases. The CDR3 is made up of 14 amino acids. CDR1 SGHAT and CDR2 FQNNGV come from the germline V gene. The CDR3 region is CASSLVGFDAEAFL. The CDR3 DNA reads as TGTGCCAGCAGCTTAGTTGGGTTTGACGCAGAAGCTTTCCTT.

A note on this clonotype: A junction boundary mismatches the germline segment, possibly from a read error. V is TRBV10-3 and J is TRBJ2-7, with TRBD1 identical over 10 bases. The CDR3 loop spans 16 amino acids. Germline lookup yields CDR1 ENHRY and CDR2 SYGVKD. The CDR3, as DNA: TGTGCCAGCAGTCTAAGGGACAGGGGAGGCTCCTACGAGCAGTACTTC. Protein product: CASSLRDRGGSYEQYF.

In the case of this clonotype: Just one base apart from a much larger clone, this may be a read error. J is TRBJ2-5 and V is TRBV15, with TRBD1 as a possible D gene (6 bases). With 1 base removed from V and 5 bases from J, the gap between germline ends came to 14 bases. Germline V gives CDR1 LNHNV, CDR2 YYDKDF (reference sequence). This CDR3 contains 15 residues. CDR3 residues: CATSRGTEEAETQYF. The CDR3 DNA reads as TGTGCCACCAGCAGAGGGACAGAAGAGGCGGAGACCCAGTACTTC.

The rearrangement links TRBV29-1 to TRBJ1-1; TRBD1 matches at 8 bases. The J segment lost 12 bases and the V segment lost 7 bases, leaving 7 bases of the junction unmatched. The CDR3 is 10 amino acids. CDR1 and CDR2 from the germline V gene are SQVTM and ANQGSEA. In DNA form, the CDR3 reads TGCAGCGCCTTGGACAGGGATCCTTTCTTT. It is translated as CSALDRDPFF.

Of note for this clonotype: A much larger clone differs from this one at a single base, so this may be a read error. V gene TRBV2 combines with J gene TRBJ1-6, with D possibly TRBD1 on 6 matching bases. The CDR3 is 17 residues long. The V gene's germline CDR1 is SNHLY and CDR2 FYNNEI. This CDR3 reads CVSITHTGGELNSPLHF. The DNA for the CDR3 is TGTGTCAGCATTACACACACCGGGGGCGAATTAAATTCACCCCTCCACTTT.

To note about this clonotype: A read error may produce the germline difference seen at one junction end. J is TRBJ2-7 and V is TRBV14; the match to TRBD2 covers 8 bases. The V gene's germline CDR1 is SGHDN and CDR2 FVKESK. This CDR3 region has 16 residues. The CDR3 is CAGSPLWGAGRGEQYF. The CDR3 nucleotides read TGTGCCGGCAGCCCCTTATGGGGGGCCGGGAGGGGCGAGCAGTACTTC.

This clonotype was observed a few times. The rearrangement uses TRBV5-1 and TRBJ2-5, with a weak D call TRBD1 (6 bases). Per germline, CDR1 SGHRS and CDR2 YFSETQ. The CDR3 sequence is 15 residues long. Trimming removed 5 bases at V and 1 base at J, with 15 bases between. CDR3 sequence: CASREEEDSQETQYF. CDR3 DNA: TGCGCCAGCAGGGAAGAAGAGGACAGCCAAGAGACCCAGTACTTC.

The table lists this clonotype with many counts. CDR3 loop: CASSASPSPTGGNTEAFF. CDR3 sequence (DNA): TGTGCCAGCAGTGCGTCCCCGTCGCCGACTGGGGGGAACACTGAAGCTTTCTTT. The rearrangement links TRBV2 to TRBJ1-1; a weak D match, TRBD1 (5 bases). Germline CDR1 is SNHLY and CDR2 is FYNNEI. V shed 4 bases and J shed 1 base, with 22 bases lying between them. The CDR3 length is 18 residues.